The 2 T cell receptor beta chains below come from one sample, sequenced in a study of beta chain features in type 1 diabetes. All of the isolated RNA was reverse transcribed, so expressed TCRB transcripts were sequenced. Sequencing used immunoSEQ multiplex PCR; TCRdb keeps in-frame clones, though not all of them. This sample has some 150,000 clones, with less than 8.5% found just once. The sample taken for sequencing was central memory CD4+ T cells from blood. All receptors come from a woman aged 25 to 39 in good health.

V is TRBV11-3 and J is TRBJ2-5; 12 bases map to TRBD2. Germline trimming cut 5 bases from V and 5 bases from J; bases unmatched to any gene: 12. CDR1 SGHNT and CDR2 YENEEA come from the germline V gene. The CDR3 contains 17 residues. The CDR3 coding sequence is TGTGCCAGCAGCCCCGGGCTAGCGGGAGGGGTCGTGGAGACCCAGTACTTC. It translates to CASSPGLAGGVVETQYF.

This sequence joins TRBV6-5 and TRBJ2-3, with a weak D call TRBD2 (5 bases). V was pared by 6 bases and J by 2 bases, with 12 bases between. Germline V CDR1 and CDR2: MNHEY, SVGAGI. The CDR3 is 14 residues long. CDR3: CASSRKAATDTQYF. In DNA form, the CDR3 reads TGTGCCAGCAGCCGCAAAGCGGCCACAGATACGCAGTATTTT.